A single T cell receptor (beta chain) is shown here with its context. Antigen specificity is unknown. Treatment meaning: roughly 20 received Ad26.COV2.S at low or high dose, single or two shots; about 5 received placebo; per-sample allocation not given. Samples came from day 63 after the first vaccine or placebo injection. The entry originates in a study of Ad26.COV2.S vaccination and SARS-CoV-2 variants. CDR1 MNHNS and CDR2 SASEGT come from the germline V gene. CDR3 length: 14 amino acids. V lost 2 bases and J lost 6; bases outside the gene matches: 4. Study results and caveats: The study found similar non-spike TCR breadth in vaccine and placebo recipients.

The method was immunoSEQ multiplex PCR; TCRdb's version includes in-frame clones alone and lacks a portion of them. The profile shows roughly 320,000 clones, roughly 86% of them singletons. The receptor's source is a person between 18 and 65 years old who received the Ad26.COV2.S COVID-19 vaccine or a placebo. The gene calls are TRBV6-1 and TRBJ1-2, with 9 bases identical to TRBD1. The specimen comprised peripheral blood, sampled in a trial of Ad26.COV2.S vaccine versus placebo. CDR3 bases: TGTGCCAGCAGTGAAAGTAGGACAGGGGATGGCTACACCTTC. Encoded protein: CASSESRTGDGYTF.